This T cell receptor (beta chain) was sequenced during a study of T cells in tuberculosis. Study-wide context: CD1B tetramers identified T cells specific for mycobacterial lipid GMM. This South African cohort compared adolescents with or without latent tuberculosis against adults with active tuberculosis. Study conclusions and caveats: Using the GMM-specific repertoire gave about 90% accuracy versus 60% to 70% with motifs.

Germline V gives CDR1 MNHNS, CDR2 SASEGT. The CDR3 consists of 14 residues. V was clipped by 4 bases and J by 4 bases, with 10 bases between them. Each clinical donor contributed on average roughly 90,000 T cells from unsorted cryopreserved PBMC. TCRdb's copy holds only in-frame clones and misses some; the assay was immunoSEQ multiplex PCR. This sample yields under 25,000 clones, of which around 97% are seen a single time; 6.2% belongs to the top ten. As for this clone: Antigen specificity is unknown.

Sequencing was done on a sample of PBMCs. This receptor was identified in a donor aged 10 to 29 with latent tuberculosis or without tuberculosis infection. J is TRBJ2-2 and V is TRBV6-1; no firm D call. CDR3: CASSVKTSTGELFF. The DNA of the CDR3 is TGTGCCAGCAGTGTGAAGACAAGCACCGGGGAGCTGTTTTTT.